This TCR beta chain was recorded in a study of PD-1 blockade in classical Hodgkin lymphoma. Assay: immunoSEQ multiplex PCR; the TCRdb copy retains only in-frame clones and omits some. The table has some 21,000 clones, 85% seen once. CDR1 is MNHEY, CDR2 SMNVEV, per germline (reference sequence). Between the trimmed V and J ends, which lost 9 bases and 0 bases, there was a span of 9 bases. The CDR3 loop spans 12 amino acids. Time point meaning: cycle 4 day 1 (C4D1), after less than 7 weeks of nivolumab. Brentuximab vedotin exposure varied, and every patient relapsed after autologous stem cell transplantation.

The sample was peripheral blood mononuclear cells (PBMCs), taken before the fourth cycle of nivolumab. The rearrangement links TRBV27 to TRBJ2-7, with a tentative D call TRBD1 (6 bases). The receptor was derived from a human donor with classical Hodgkin lymphoma. The CDR3 sequence: CASRDNSYEQYF. Here the CDR3 DNA reads TGTGCCAGTCGGGACAACTCCTACGAGCAGTACTTC.